These 8 T cell receptor beta chains share one sample of origin, sequenced in a study of spatial heterogeneity in lung cancer. The time point was: sample taken at primary tumor resection. Tumor, nontumor lung or frozen PBMC supplied whole RNA, sequenced without sorting. Via MiXCR, TCRdb re-called the 5' RACE reads, giving one row per CDR3 protein. The sample includes 82,000 or so distinct CDR3 sequences, 10% to 15% of them seen just once. The specimen comprised PBMCs, sampled at surgery. The source is a male donor with early-stage non-small cell lung cancer.

This clonotype has at least ten counts. The genes are TRBV3-1 and TRBJ2-3, with TRBD1 matching over 7 bases. Germline CDR1 LGHDT, CDR2 YNNKEL (reference sequence). With V trimmed by 1 base and J by 5 bases, 9 bases remained unmatched. The CDR3 extends over 16 amino acids. The CDR3 spells CASSQVHRGGKDTQYF. CDR3 DNA sequence: TGTGCCAGCAGCCAAGTACACAGGGGCGGAAAAGATACGCAGTATTTT.

The rearrangement uses TRBV29-1 and TRBJ2-1; the D gene is possibly TRBD1 (6 bases). The CDR3 consists of 13 residues. Trimming shortened V by 2 bases and J by 10 bases, and 15 bases separated the two germline ends. Germline V gene lookup returns CDR1 SQVTM and CDR2 ANQGSEA. The CDR3 sequence: CSVEHNFQGEQFF. The DNA of the CDR3 is TGCAGCGTTGAACACAACTTTCAGGGGGAGCAGTTCTTC.

The chain combines TRBV9 with TRBJ2-1; possible D gene TRBD1, 6 bases. Trimming removed 4 bases from V and 4 bases from J, with 12 bases in between. The CDR3 consists of 14 residues. The germline V gene has CDR1 SGDLS and CDR2 YYNGEE. The CDR3: CASSPRTAYNEQFF. As DNA, the CDR3 is TGTGCCAGCAGCCCCCGGACAGCTTACAATGAGCAGTTCTTC.

This rearrangement joins TRBV5-1 to TRBJ2-3; the D gene is possibly TRBD1 (6 bases). The V gene lost 1 base and the J gene lost 2 bases, with 14 bases spanning the gap. In germline, CDR1 is SGHRS, CDR2 YFSETQ. The CDR3 has 16 amino acids. The CDR3 DNA sequence: TGCGCCAGCAGCTTGAGGCAGGGGATGGTCACAGATACGCAGTATTTT. Its protein product is CASSLRQGMVTDTQYF.

This chain uses TRBV28 with TRBJ2-1; maybe TRBD1 (6 bases). CDR1 MDHEN and CDR2 SYDVKM come from the germline V gene. This CDR3 is 13 amino acids long. Trimming cost V 4 bases and J 7 bases, with 11 bases left between them. The CDR3 DNA reads TGTGCCAGCAGTTCACCCACAGGGAATGAGCAGTTCTTC. This codes for CASSSPTGNEQFF.

This clonotype was observed a few times. The V call is TRBV29-1, the J call TRBJ1-1, with D maybe TRBD1 (5 bases). Trimming removed 4 bases at V and 5 bases at J, with 14 bases between. The length of the CDR3 is 13 residues. The V gene's germline CDR1 is SQVTM and CDR2 ANQGSEA. In nucleotides, the CDR3 is TGCAGCGTTGGTGGCAGGGCGAAGACTGAAGCTTTCTTT. Translating gives CSVGGRAKTEAFF. Complete variable domain (other parts from reference TRBV29-1 and TRBJ1-1): SAVISQKPSRDICQRGTSLTIQCQVDSQVTMMFWYRQQPGQSLTLIATANQGSEATYESGFVIDKFPISRPNLTFSTLTVSNMSPEDSSIYLCSVGGRAKTEAFFGQGTRLTVV.

This clonotype was counted only a few times. The CDR3 loop reads CASSLAGGTTDTQYF. In nucleotides, the CDR3 is TGTGCCAGCTCCCTAGCGGGGGGGACCACAGATACGCAGTATTTT. The V gene is TRBV27, the J gene TRBJ2-3; 12 bases are a match to TRBD2. V shed 8 bases, J shed 2 bases, and the junction held 5 bases outside the gene matches. Germline CDR1 MNHEY, CDR2 SMNVEV (reference sequence). This CDR3 comprises 15 residues.

In this sample, this clonotype turned up many times. The rearrangement uses TRBV6-1 and TRBJ1-1, with D possibly being TRBD1 (6 bases). The CDR3 is 14 amino acids. Trimming stripped 1 base from V and 3 bases from J, with 9 bases between. Germline-derived CDR1 and CDR2 are MNHNS and SASEGT. The CDR3 bases are TGTGCCAGCAGTGAAGGCGGGGGCTACACTGAAGCTTTCTTT. This encodes CASSEGGGYTEAFF.